The rows below give T cell receptor beta chains drawn from one sample of a study of blood T cell repertoires in COVID-19. Some clones are missing from TCRdb's copy, which holds only in-frame ones; the method was immunoSEQ multiplex PCR. The repertoire includes 95,000 to 130,000 clones, 75% to 90% of them detected once, and under 3% sits in the top ten. Sample: peripheral blood. These receptors were collected from a man aged 30 to 39 with acute or convalescent COVID-19. CDR3s include the opening cysteine and the closing phenylalanine or tryptophan. D genes are given only for firm matches. Size tells how often a clone was seen (once, few, many) or the class of an expanded clone, and some rows leave it out.

v_gene	d_gene	j_gene	abundance	CDR3aa	CDR3nt
TRBV27	NA	TRBJ1-5	NA	CASRPYLPNQPQHF	TGTGCCAGCAGACCCTACCTCCCTAATCAGCCCCAGCATTTT
TRBV7-3	NA	TRBJ2-3	NA	CASSRGRTKDTQYF	TGTGCCAGCAGCCGAGGGAGGACCAAGGATACGCAGTATTTT
TRBV9	NA	TRBJ2-3	NA	CASSVGGGLQDTQYF	TGTGCCAGCAGCGTAGGGGGCGGTCTCCAAGATACGCAGTATTTT
TRBV3-1/TRBV3-2	NA	TRBJ1-2	NA	CASSQDAGKNYGYTF	TGTGCCAGCAGCCAAGATGCAGGGAAGAACTATGGCTACACCTTC
TRBV6-4	NA	TRBJ2-1	NA	CASSDSGGSVDEQFF	TGTGCCAGCAGTGACTCGGGGGGATCTGTCGATGAGCAGTTCTTC
TRBV4-3	TRBD1	TRBJ1-3	NA	CASSRNRGGGNTIYF	TGCGCCAGCAGCCGGAACAGGGGTGGAGGAAACACCATATATTTT
TRBV11-3	NA	TRBJ2-3	NA	CASSSRSLASGADTQYF	TGTGCCAGCAGCTCCCGGAGTCTAGCGTCTGGCGCAGATACGCAGTATTTT
TRBV2	NA	TRBJ1-2	NA	CASSDNLQGLSGYTF	TGTGCCAGCAGTGATAACCTACAGGGCCTGTCTGGCTACACCTTC
TRBV21-1	NA	TRBJ1-2	few	CARSSAGKKTYGYTF	TGTGCCAGGTCGTCGGCAGGGAAAAAAACCTATGGCTACACCTTC
TRBV7-9	NA	TRBJ1-3	NA	CASSLSVSGNTIYF	TGTGCCAGCAGCTTATCCGTGAGCGGAAACACCATATATTTT
TRBV12-3/TRBV12-4	NA	TRBJ1-1	NA	CASSRSSYTEAFF	TGTGCCAGCAGCCGGTCTTCATACACTGAAGCTTTCTTT
TRBV6-5	TRBD1	TRBJ1-4	NA	CASSYSGTGGYEKLFF	TGTGCCAGCAGTTACTCTGGGACAGGGGGCTATGAAAAACTGTTTTTT
TRBV19	NA	TRBJ1-5	NA	CASSDWLGSNQPQHF	TGTGCCAGTAGTGATTGGTTGGGCAGCAATCAGCCCCAGCATTTT
TRBV6-2/TRBV6-3	NA	TRBJ1-6	NA	CASSYSGPLHF	TGTGCCAGCAGTTATTCCGGACCCCTCCACTTT
TRBV6-5	NA	TRBJ1-1	NA	CASSYPGQNTEAFF	TGTGCCAGCAGTTACCCGGGACAGAACACTGAAGCTTTCTTT
TRBV27	NA	TRBJ1-4	NA	CASGYRLGNEKLFF	TGTGCCAGCGGATACAGGCTTGGGAATGAAAAACTGTTTTTT
TRBV7-6	TRBD2	TRBJ2-1	NA	CASSLAGGLAGIRQFF	TGTGCCAGCAGCTTAGCCGGGGGACTAGCGGGAATCAGGCAGTTCTTC
TRBV7-3	NA	TRBJ2-2	NA	CASSPHPGGGSGGELFF	TGTGCCAGCAGCCCCCACCCGGGCGGAGGTAGTGGCGGGGAGCTGTTTTTT
TRBV14	NA	TRBJ2-3	NA	CASSPGSRATQYF	TGTGCCAGCAGCCCAGGAAGCAGGGCTACGCAGTATTTT
TRBV5-1	TRBD1	TRBJ1-3	NA	CASSLEGGLRSGNTIYF	TGCGCCAGCAGCTTGGAAGGGGGCCTTCGCTCTGGAAACACCATATATTTT
TRBV9	NA	TRBJ1-3	NA	CASSVGLTPPSGNTIYF	TGTGCCAGCAGCGTAGGGCTTACCCCCCCAAGTGGAAACACCATATATTTT
TRBV5-1	TRBD1	TRBJ1-2	NA	CASSRDRGDGYTF	TGCGCCAGCAGCCGCGACAGGGGGGATGGCTACACCTTC
TRBV11-2	TRBD1	TRBJ1-2	NA	CASSPDRGDGYTF	TGTGCCAGCAGCCCGGACAGGGGAGATGGCTACACCTTC
TRBV15	TRBD1	TRBJ1-6	NA	CATSRDLGTGSPLHF	TGTGCCACCAGCAGAGATTTAGGGACAGGCTCCCCCCTCCACTTT
TRBV7-8	TRBD2	TRBJ2-7	NA	CASSRGLAGDQWWQYF	TGTGCCAGCAGCCGGGGACTAGCGGGGGACCAGTGGTGGCAGTACTTC
TRBV3-1/TRBV3-2	NA	TRBJ2-2	NA	CASSQNTNTGELFF	TGTGCCAGCAGCCAGAACACGAACACCGGGGAGCTGTTTTTT